Sequencing of this TCR beta chain was carried out in a study of graft-versus-host responses after intestinal transplantation listed by TCRdb under 2021. For the study in its entirety: Multivisceral, liver-intestinal, or isolated intestinal transplants were received by the recipients. Every recipient was given anti-thymocyte globulin induction, then maintenance tacrolimus and steroids for around three years. Graft-versus-host and host-versus-graft alloreactive T cell clones were tracked in the graft, circulation and bone marrow after intestinal transplantation using bulk TCR-beta CDR3 sequencing. Alloreactive clones were identified by sequencing pre-transplant mixed lymphocyte reaction products and comparing them with unstimulated pre-transplant donor and recipient T cells. The cohort enrolled around 23 intestinal transplant recipients including one retransplant, and 3 patients lacking pretransplant specimens were excluded. A peak of at least 4% donor T cells among recipient peripheral blood mononuclear cells was the definition used for donor T cell macrochimerism. Rather than going through the commercial service, samples from a few later patients were sequenced in-house on an Illumina MiSeq and processed with MiXCR. Points the paper makes about the study in general: GvH clones were found in recipient bone marrow, and some of the GvH clones appeared earlier in ileal mucosa or blood, which is consistent with an intestinal mucosal origin. In patients with donor T cell macrochimerism, the allografts had high GvH to HvG T cell clonal ratios. Peak levels of circulating GvH clones were associated with declines in HvG clones early after transplant. The conclusions were limited by the relatively low number and heterogeneity of the intestinal transplant patients.

According to the study, the label for this sample's time point signals: cells obtained before transplantation from donor or recipient. CD3+CD4+ and CD3+CD8+ populations were FACS-sorted from unstimulated pre-transplant donor and recipient cells taken from spleen or lymph nodes. The library was built by means of the immunoSEQ multiplex PCR assay. For most patients, genomic DNA was isolated using the Qiagen DNeasy Blood and Tissue Kit and was shipped frozen to Adaptive Biotechnologies for TCR sequencing. For most patients, high-throughput TCR-beta CDR3 sequencing of genomic DNA was performed by Adaptive Biotechnologies. Processing in the source paper ran as follows. Adaptive's ImmunoSEQ software was the source of the TCR sequencing data for over 15 patients, while three other patients were processed with MiXCR and VDJtools. CD4 versus CD8 sorting errors were corrected by removing sequences found in both subsets at a frequency ratio below 5:1. CDR3 nucleotide sequences shared between donor and recipient were removed because the origin of such sequences could not be assigned. Alloreactive clones required at least 2-fold expansion over unstimulated cells and minimum CFSE-low frequency of 0.002% (template counts) or 0.001% (read counts). Clones were considered mappable if detected in sequenced pre-transplant spleen, lymph node, or MLR CFSE-low populations of the donor or recipient. The cumulative frequency of alloreactive clones was calculated as a percentage of all sequences, weighted by copy number. Not all clones reach the TCRdb copy of this immuneACCESS table, which keeps in-frame sequences only. Checked studies attribute under half of the gap to unresolved V genes and leave the rest unexplained. For V, J and clone size, that table is used; D and trimming come from the DNA. This sample holds roughly 120,000 clones; around 93% were observed only once. The ten largest clones take up around 0.55% of the sample.

Measured from the cysteine to the phenylalanine, the CDR3 is 13 residues long. The CDR3 DNA has 39 bases and is translated from base 1. CDR1 SGHTA and CDR2 FQGTGA are derived from the germline V gene. V is reduced by 3 bases and J by 8 bases, leaving a spacing of 11 bases between them. In the case of this clone: Which antigen it targets is not known. Per-base quality was not reported, and no clone a single base away is much larger than it.

In this chain, TRBV7-3 is recombined with TRBJ2-1; too little of a D gene remains to name it. The source of this sequence is a human donor who received an intestinal transplant. This material consisted of unstimulated CD8+ T cells sorted from spleen or lymph node cells, taken before intestinal transplant. The nucleotide sequence is TGTGCCAGCAGCTTTTGGACCGGAGATGAGCAGTTCTTC. Translated, it gives CASSFWTGDEQFF.